The entry that follows covers one T cell receptor (beta chain) sequence. The antigen remains unidentified. This record belongs to a study of Ad26.COV2.S vaccination and SARS-CoV-2 variants. The CDR3 consists of 14 residues. Germline-derived CDR1 and CDR2 are LGHDT and YNNKEL (reference sequence). V lost 2 bases, J lost 11 bases, and 13 bases lay in between. Sequencing was performed with immunoSEQ multiplex PCR; in TCRdb, only in-frame clones are kept and a portion is missing. The sample includes around 370,000 clones, 90% to 95% of them seen just once. Study outcomes and limitations: Substantial response breadth was reportedly seen for spike-specific CD8+ and CD4+ T cells after vaccination. Relative to placebo recipients, vaccine recipients exhibited elevated spike-specific TCR breadth. Participants given vaccine showed non-spike TCR breadth similar to that of placebo recipients. Breadth and depth estimates from TCRs may understate total T cell responses.

V and J are TRBV3-1 (or the pseudogene TRBV3-2) and TRBJ1-6; no clear D gene. This TCR came from a human donor who had recovered from COVID-19. The specimen comprised peripheral blood, sampled after recovery from COVID-19. CDR3: CASSQNGVGTPLHF. CDR3 DNA sequence: TGTGCCAGCAGCCAAAACGGGGTTGGGACACCCCTCCACTTT.